These T cell receptor beta chains were read from a single sample in a study of CD8 T cells in Susac syndrome. A single record per CDR3 protein comes from TCRdb applying MiXCR to the immunoSEQ multiplex PCR reads. The repertoire holds about 180,000 distinct CDR3 sequences, with about 95% as singletons. Specimen: CD8+ T cells from PBMCs. The receptors here all came from a human donor with multiple sclerosis. CDR3s include the opening cysteine and the closing phenylalanine or tryptophan. Fields, in order: V gene, J gene, CDR3 protein.

V: TRBV29-1
J: TRBJ2-1
CDR3: CSVASGQGYNEQFF

V: TRBV7-3
J: TRBJ2-1
CDR3: CASSFNSASSYNEQFF

V: TRBV7-9
J: TRBJ2-7
CDR3: CASSSSIEQYF

V: TRBV13
J: TRBJ2-5
CDR3: CASSLGPRQSRETQYF

V: TRBV5-1
J: TRBJ1-1
CDR3: CASRMGENTEAFF

V: TRBV20-1
J: TRBJ2-7
CDR3: CSAARSSYEQYF

V: TRBV10-2
J: TRBJ1-2
CDR3: CASSVDRNYGYTF

V: TRBV20-1
J: TRBJ2-7
CDR3: CSATGLAGGLYEQYF

V: TRBV7-6
J: TRBJ2-7
CDR3: CASSLGIGGYEQYF

V: TRBV6-5
J: TRBJ2-7
CDR3: CASSYSRPHEQYF

V: TRBV7-6
J: TRBJ2-7
CDR3: CASSSRLGRGYEQYF

V: TRBV20-1
J: TRBJ2-4
CDR3: CSARGLLKNIQYF

V: TRBV20-1
J: TRBJ1-6
CDR3: CSASNRGSNSPLHF

V: TRBV11-2
J: TRBJ2-7
CDR3: CASSLAWGLASYEQYF

V: TRBV4-1
J: TRBJ2-2
CDR3: CASSGTGPGELFF

V: TRBV7-8
J: TRBJ2-3
CDR3: CASRQGADTQYF

V: TRBV7-9
J: TRBJ1-1
CDR3: CASSLPGTNTEAFF

V: TRBV7-8
J: TRBJ2-1
CDR3: CASCRGDEQFF

V: TRBV2
J: TRBJ2-7
CDR3: CASRGNRDLPYEQYF

V: TRBV20-1
J: TRBJ1-1
CDR3: CSAQPAQVHTEAFF

V: TRBV12-3/TRBV12-4
J: TRBJ2-7
CDR3: CASRPGQGYEQYF

V: TRBV30
J: TRBJ2-1
CDR3: CAGEGGGSLHNEQFF

V: TRBV5-6
J: TRBJ2-7
CDR3: CASTPGTGTYEQYF

V: TRBV27
J: TRBJ2-7
CDR3: CASSPDSKPSYEQYF

V: TRBV20-1
J: TRBJ2-5
CDR3: CSARGLAGGLPYF

V: TRBV20-1
J: TRBJ1-5
CDR3: CSAITGEGNQPQHF

V: TRBV20-1
J: TRBJ1-1
CDR3: CSASGPLRTEAFF

V: TRBV20-1
J: TRBJ1-6
CDR3: CSATFGGDGSPLHF

V: TRBV27
J: TRBJ2-1
CDR3: CASRQGGNEQFF

V: TRBV6-2/TRBV6-3
J: TRBJ2-3
CDR3: CASSFPDTQYF

V: TRBV5-4
J: TRBJ2-7
CDR3: CASSLGGEGYEQYF

V: TRBV28
J: TRBJ1-5
CDR3: CASRLDRGEFQPQHF

V: TRBV14
J: TRBJ2-7
CDR3: CASSQASGAFYEQYF

V: TRBV5-1
J: TRBJ2-3
CDR3: CASRPTSGRTDTQYF

V: TRBV28
J: TRBJ2-7
CDR3: CASSLSQSNSYEQYF

V: TRBV4-1
J: TRBJ2-3
CDR3: CASSQVPDTQYF

V: TRBV4-1
J: TRBJ2-7
CDR3: CASSQALRLKGGEQYF

V: TRBV9
J: TRBJ2-3
CDR3: CASSVELAGGRDTQYF

V: TRBV27
J: TRBJ2-4
CDR3: CASSWSANAKNIQYF

V: TRBV27
J: TRBJ2-5
CDR3: CASSLVSAGAQTQYF

V: TRBV6-1
J: TRBJ2-2
CDR3: CASRPDPVLLAGELFF

V: TRBV5-6
J: TRBJ2-7
CDR3: CASSLAGTILDEQYF

V: TRBV9
J: TRBJ2-3
CDR3: CASSVYGGAGTDTQYF

V: TRBV12-3/TRBV12-4
J: TRBJ2-1
CDR3: CASSLAGDRTDEQFF

V: TRBV12-3/TRBV12-4
J: TRBJ2-1
CDR3: CASSLGTGVINEQFF

V: TRBV12-5
J: TRBJ1-2
CDR3: CASMGQEPSLPNYGYTF

V: TRBV25-1
J: TRBJ1-1
CDR3: CASSDGEAFF

V: TRBV29-1
J: TRBJ2-7
CDR3: CSVMGQTFYEQYF

V: TRBV19
J: TRBJ1-2
CDR3: CASIPDGQGLYGYTF